This T cell receptor beta chain emerged from a study of radiation and T cells in renal cell carcinoma (dated by TCRdb to about 2020). Study-wide context: Samples came from a clinical trial, in which primary renal cell carcinomas received 15 Gy stereotactic body radiation therapy followed by nephrectomy 4 weeks later. In total, approximately 54 samples, comprising 25 or so tumors and some 27 peripheral blood samples, were subjected to TCR beta sequencing. Across all 50 or so samples, 4,016,671 unique CDR3 nucleotide sequences encoding about 2.4 million unique CDR3 amino acid sequences were identified. General findings and caveats noted by the study authors: Because pretreatment tumor biopsies were not available, the baseline intratumoral presence of clonotypes could not be determined. Changes in the blood repertoire were not tracked past 4 weeks after treatment. In blood, the top tumor clonotypes increased from baseline to 2 weeks after radiation and then shrank by 4 weeks, which suggests a temporary expansion of tumor-resident clones. The single-armed trial design could not address effects of radiation dose or scheduling on the TCR repertoire.

Read against the paper, the sample's time point label means: baseline pretreatment blood. The treatment or condition label, as the study defines it: 15 Gy SBRT to primary tumor, nephrectomy 4 weeks later. To track tumor-enriched clonotypes, serial peripheral blood was sampled from radiation-treated patients at baseline and at 2 weeks and 4 weeks after SBRT. All patients had renal cell carcinoma with clear cell pathology. Genomic DNA for TCR sequencing was prepared using the QIAamp DNA Blood Mini Kit (Qiagen). The analyses included just those samples that passed every quality control check. V loses 0 bases of germline sequence and J loses 9 bases, and the interval between the two ends is 14 bases. From cysteine to phenylalanine, the CDR3 is 15 amino acids long. Only the CDR3 portion is preserved as DNA: 45 bases, with reading frame beginning at the first base. The germline V gene (reference sequence) gives CDR1 as LNHNV and CDR2 as YYDKDF.

TCR beta libraries were generated from genomic DNA with the immunoSEQ kit, following the manufacturer's recommendations. To prepare the libraries, a first multiplex PCR with proprietary primers was run, followed by a second PCR that added unique barcodes, and a bead cleanup was done after each round. A positive control reaction and a negative control reaction, both provided in the kit, were run with every batch of samples. The final libraries were assessed on an Agilent 4200 TapeStation D1000 ScreenTape, pooled by volume, and quantified by qPCR. Sequencing was performed on an Illumina NextSeq500 using a MidOutput 150-cycle cartridge, with 156 Read1 cycles, 15 Index1 cycles, and the kit custom primers. The pooled library was loaded at about 1 pM with approximately 18% PhiX control spiked in. In the source study's methods: The vendor-processed data were analyzed in R, and a clonotype was defined as all T cells that share the same CDR3 nucleotide sequence. In the clone abundance analyses, frequencies were normalized to the 10,000 most abundant clones in each sample. Public T cell clones, averaging fewer than five per sample, were removed before analysis. Tumor-enriched and baseline blood-enriched clonotypes were defined by at least a 32-fold difference in abundance between compartments. A beta-binomial differential abundance model was used to identify clonotypes that expanded or contracted between blood time points. Tumor-blood repertoire similarity was measured with the Baroni-Urbani and Buser coefficient, and group comparisons used two-tailed Wilcoxon tests in R. TCRdb obtained this table from immuneACCESS and retained in-frame rearrangements with V and J assigned. These tables miss some clones; where compared with another copy, unresolved V genes account for less than half of the shortfall, and the remainder is unexplained. V and J calls and clone size are as listed in that table; D and trimming were resolved from the DNA. For this sample the table gives about 140,000 clones, of which approximately 87% were detected only once. Together, the top ten hold under 25% of the sample.

As to this clone: Its antigen remains undetermined. Nothing much larger sits one base from this clone, and base qualities are not available.

Recombination linked TRBV15 to TRBJ2-2, and possibly TRBD2, on 5 matching bases. Material: blood, obtained from a patient whose treatment included radiotherapy and nephrectomy. The TCR originated in a woman aged 50 to 60 with renal cell carcinoma. CDR3 loop: CATSRDPASRRELFF. In nucleotides, the sequence is TGTGCCACCAGCAGAGATCCCGCTAGCCGACGGGAGCTGTTTTTT. Joined to the reference TRBV15 and TRBJ2-2 proteins, this CDR3 gives the full variable domain: DAMVIQNPRYQVTQFGKPVTLSCSQTLNHNVMYWYQQKSSQAPKLLFHYYDKDFNNEADTPDNFQSRRPNTSFCFLDIRSPGLGDTAMYLCATSRDPASRRELFFGEGSRLTVL.